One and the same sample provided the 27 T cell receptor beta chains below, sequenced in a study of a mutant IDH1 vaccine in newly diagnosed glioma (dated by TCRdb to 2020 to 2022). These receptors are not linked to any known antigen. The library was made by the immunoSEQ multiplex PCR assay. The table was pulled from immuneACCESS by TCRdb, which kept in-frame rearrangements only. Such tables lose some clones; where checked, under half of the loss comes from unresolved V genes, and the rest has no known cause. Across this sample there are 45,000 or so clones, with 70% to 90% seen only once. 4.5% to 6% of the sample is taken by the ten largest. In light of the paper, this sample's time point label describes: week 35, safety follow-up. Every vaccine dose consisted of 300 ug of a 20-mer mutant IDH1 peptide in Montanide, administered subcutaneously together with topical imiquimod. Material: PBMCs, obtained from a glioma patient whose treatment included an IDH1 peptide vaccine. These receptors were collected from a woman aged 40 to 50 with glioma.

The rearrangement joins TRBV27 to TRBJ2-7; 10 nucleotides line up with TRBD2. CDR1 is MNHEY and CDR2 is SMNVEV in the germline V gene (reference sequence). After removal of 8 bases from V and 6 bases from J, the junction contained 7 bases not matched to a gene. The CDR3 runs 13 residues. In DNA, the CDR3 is TGTGCCAGCCTGGGAGCGGGAGGGTTCGAGCAGTACTTC. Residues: CASLGAGGFEQYF.

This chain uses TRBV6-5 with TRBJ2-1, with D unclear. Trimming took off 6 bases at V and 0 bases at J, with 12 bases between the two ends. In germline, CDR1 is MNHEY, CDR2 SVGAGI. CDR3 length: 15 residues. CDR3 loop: CASSPRPSSYNEQFF. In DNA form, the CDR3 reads TGTGCCAGCAGCCCCAGACCGAGCTCCTACAATGAGCAGTTCTTC.

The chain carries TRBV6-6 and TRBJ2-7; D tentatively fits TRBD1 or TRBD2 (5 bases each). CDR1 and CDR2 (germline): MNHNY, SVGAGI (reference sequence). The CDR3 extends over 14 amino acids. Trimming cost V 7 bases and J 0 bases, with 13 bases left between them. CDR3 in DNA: TGTGCCAGCACCGGACGGGACGTCTCCTACGAGCAGTACTTC. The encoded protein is CASTGRDVSYEQYF.

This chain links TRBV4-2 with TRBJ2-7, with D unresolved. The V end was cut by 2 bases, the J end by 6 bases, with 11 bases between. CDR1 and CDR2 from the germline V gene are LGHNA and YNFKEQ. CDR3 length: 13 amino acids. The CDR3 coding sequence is TGTGCCAGCAGCCAATCCTCCGTGAGCGAGCAGTACTTC. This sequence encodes CASSQSSVSEQYF.

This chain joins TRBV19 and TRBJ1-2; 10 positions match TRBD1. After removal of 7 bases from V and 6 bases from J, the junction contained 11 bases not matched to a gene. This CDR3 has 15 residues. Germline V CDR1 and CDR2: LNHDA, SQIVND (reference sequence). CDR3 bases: TGTGCCAGTATGAGAGGACAGGGGGATTACGATGGCTACACCTTC. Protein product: CASMRGQGDYDGYTF.

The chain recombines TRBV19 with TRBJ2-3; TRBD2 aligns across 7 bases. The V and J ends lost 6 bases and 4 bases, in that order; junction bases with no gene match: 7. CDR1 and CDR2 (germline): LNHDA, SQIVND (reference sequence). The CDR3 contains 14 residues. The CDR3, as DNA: TGTGCCAGTAGGATTATAGCGGGTTCAGATACGCAGTATTTT. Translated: CASRIIAGSDTQYF.

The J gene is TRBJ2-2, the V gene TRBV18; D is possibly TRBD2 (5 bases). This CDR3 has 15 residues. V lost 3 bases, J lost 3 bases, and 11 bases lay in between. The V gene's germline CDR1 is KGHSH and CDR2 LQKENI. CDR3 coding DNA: TGTGCCAGCTCACCCTGGGAGCGAGACACCGGGGAGCTGTTTTTT. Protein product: CASSPWERDTGELFF.

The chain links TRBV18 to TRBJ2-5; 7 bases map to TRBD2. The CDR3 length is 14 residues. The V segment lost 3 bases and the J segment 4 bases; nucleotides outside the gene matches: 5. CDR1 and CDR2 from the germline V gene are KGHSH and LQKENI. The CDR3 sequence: CASSPAGTTETQYF. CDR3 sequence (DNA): TGTGCCAGCTCACCCGCCGGGACTACAGAGACCCAGTACTTC.

This CDR3 reads CASSSLAGGLIYNEQFF. The CDR3, as DNA: TGTGCCAGCAGCTCCCTAGCGGGGGGGCTGATCTACAATGAGCAGTTCTTC. J is TRBJ2-1 and V is TRBV28, with 12 bases that match TRBD2. V shed 6 bases and J 3 bases; nucleotides not matched to a gene: 9. This CDR3 comprises 17 residues. Germline CDR1 reads MDHEN; CDR2 reads SYDVKM.

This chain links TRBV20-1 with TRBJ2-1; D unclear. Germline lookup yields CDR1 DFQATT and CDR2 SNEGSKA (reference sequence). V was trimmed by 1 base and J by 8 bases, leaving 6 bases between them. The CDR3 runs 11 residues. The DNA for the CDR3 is TGCAGTGCTAGAGTTCGGGATGAGCAGTTCTTC. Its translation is CSARVRDEQFF.

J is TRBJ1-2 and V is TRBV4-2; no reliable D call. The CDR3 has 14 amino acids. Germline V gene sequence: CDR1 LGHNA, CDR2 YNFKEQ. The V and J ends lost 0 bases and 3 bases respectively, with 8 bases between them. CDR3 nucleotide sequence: TGTGCCAGCAGCCAAGATCAGGATGACTATGGCTACACCTTC. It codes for CASSQDQDDYGYTF.

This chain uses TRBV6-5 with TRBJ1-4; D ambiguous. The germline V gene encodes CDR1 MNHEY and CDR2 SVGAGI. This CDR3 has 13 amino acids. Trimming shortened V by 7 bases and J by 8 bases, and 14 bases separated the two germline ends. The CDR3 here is CASKAALGEKLFF. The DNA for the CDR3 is TGTGCCAGCAAGGCGGCCCTGGGGGAAAAACTGTTTTTT.

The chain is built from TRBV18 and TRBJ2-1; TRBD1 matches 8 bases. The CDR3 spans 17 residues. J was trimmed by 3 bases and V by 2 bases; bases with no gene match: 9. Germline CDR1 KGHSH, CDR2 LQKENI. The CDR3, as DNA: TGTGCCAGCTCACCATCCCCGGACAGGGTGATCTACAATGAGCAGTTCTTC. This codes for CASSPSPDRVIYNEQFF.

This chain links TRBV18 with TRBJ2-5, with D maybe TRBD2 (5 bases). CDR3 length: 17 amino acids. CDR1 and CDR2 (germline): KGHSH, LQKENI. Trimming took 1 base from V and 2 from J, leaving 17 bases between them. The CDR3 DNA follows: TGTGCCAGCTCACCACGGTTAATATCCGGGGAACAAGAGACCCAGTACTTC. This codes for CASSPRLISGEQETQYF.

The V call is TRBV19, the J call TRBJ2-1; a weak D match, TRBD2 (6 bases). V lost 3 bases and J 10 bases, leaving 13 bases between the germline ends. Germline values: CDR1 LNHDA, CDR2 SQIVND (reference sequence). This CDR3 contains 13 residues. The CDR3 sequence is CASSISGSAEQFF. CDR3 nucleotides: TGTGCCAGTAGTATTAGCGGATCCGCCGAGCAGTTCTTC.

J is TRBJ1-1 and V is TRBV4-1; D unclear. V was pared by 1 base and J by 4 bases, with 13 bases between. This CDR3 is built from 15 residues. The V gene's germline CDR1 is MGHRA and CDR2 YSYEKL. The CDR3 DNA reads TGCGCCAGCAGCCAAGTTACAAGGGTCGGCACTGAAGCTTTCTTT. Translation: CASSQVTRVGTEAFF.

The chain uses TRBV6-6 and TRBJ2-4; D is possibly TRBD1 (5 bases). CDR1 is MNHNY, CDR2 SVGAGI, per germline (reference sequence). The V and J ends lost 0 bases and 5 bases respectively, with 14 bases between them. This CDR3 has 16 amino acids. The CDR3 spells CASSYSWGRGQNIQYF. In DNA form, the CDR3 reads TGTGCCAGCAGTTACTCATGGGGAAGGGGTCAAAACATTCAGTACTTC.

This CDR3 reads CSASPSGGYTF. DNA of the CDR3: TGCAGTGCTAGTCCCTCGGGCGGCTACACCTTC. The chain couples TRBV20-1 to TRBJ1-2; D gene ambiguous. Germline values: CDR1 DFQATT, CDR2 SNEGSKA (reference sequence). The CDR3 is made up of 11 amino acids. The germline V and J ends were trimmed by 3 bases and 8 bases, with 10 bases remaining between them.

CDR3: CASSPWDSGEQYF. The CDR3 coding sequence is TGTGCCAGCAGCCCCTGGGACAGCGGTGAGCAGTACTTC. V gene TRBV7-2 combines with J gene TRBJ2-7, with 7 bases identical to TRBD1. Germline CDR1 SGHTA, CDR2 FQGNSA. With 5 bases clipped from V and 7 bases from J, the junction kept 8 bases outside the gene matches. This CDR3 comprises 13 residues.

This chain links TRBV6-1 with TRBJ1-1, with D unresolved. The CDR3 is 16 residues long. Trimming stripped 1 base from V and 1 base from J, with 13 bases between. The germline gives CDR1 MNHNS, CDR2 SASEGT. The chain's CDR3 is CASSEGEGWGNTEAFF. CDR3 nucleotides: TGTGCCAGCAGTGAAGGGGAGGGATGGGGGAACACTGAAGCTTTCTTT.

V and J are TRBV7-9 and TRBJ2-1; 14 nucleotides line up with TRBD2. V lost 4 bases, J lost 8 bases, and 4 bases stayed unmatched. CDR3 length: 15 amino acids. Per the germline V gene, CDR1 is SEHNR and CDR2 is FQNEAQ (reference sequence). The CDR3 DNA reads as TGTGCCAGCAGCTCCGTGGGACTAGCGGGGGATGAGCAGTTCTTC. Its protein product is CASSSVGLAGDEQFF.

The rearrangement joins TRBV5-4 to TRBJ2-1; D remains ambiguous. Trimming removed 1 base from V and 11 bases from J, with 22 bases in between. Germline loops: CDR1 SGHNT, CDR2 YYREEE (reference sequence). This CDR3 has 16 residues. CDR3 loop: CASSLKGQSLRTKQFF. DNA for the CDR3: TGTGCCAGCAGCTTGAAAGGGCAGAGTCTACGTACTAAGCAGTTCTTC.

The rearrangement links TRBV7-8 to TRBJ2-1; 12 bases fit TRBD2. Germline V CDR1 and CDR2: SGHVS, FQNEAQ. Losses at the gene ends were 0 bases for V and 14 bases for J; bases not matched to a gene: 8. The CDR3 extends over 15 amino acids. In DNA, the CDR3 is TGTGCCAGCAGCTTAGCCCCCGGACTAGCGGGGTCAGAGTTCTTC. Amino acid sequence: CASSLAPGLAGSEFF.

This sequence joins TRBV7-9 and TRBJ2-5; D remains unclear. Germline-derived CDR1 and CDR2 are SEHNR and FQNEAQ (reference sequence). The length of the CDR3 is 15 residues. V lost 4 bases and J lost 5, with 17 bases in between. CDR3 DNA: TGTGCCAGCAGCTCGGGCCAGCCTGATCGGGAGACCCAGTACTTC. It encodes CASSSGQPDRETQYF.

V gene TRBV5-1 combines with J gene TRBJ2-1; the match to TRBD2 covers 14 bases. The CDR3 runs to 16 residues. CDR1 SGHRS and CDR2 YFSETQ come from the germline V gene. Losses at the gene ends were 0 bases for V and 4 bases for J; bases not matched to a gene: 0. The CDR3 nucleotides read TGCGCCAGCAGCTTGGGGACTAGCGGGGGGTACAATGAGCAGTTCTTC. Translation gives CASSLGTSGGYNEQFF.

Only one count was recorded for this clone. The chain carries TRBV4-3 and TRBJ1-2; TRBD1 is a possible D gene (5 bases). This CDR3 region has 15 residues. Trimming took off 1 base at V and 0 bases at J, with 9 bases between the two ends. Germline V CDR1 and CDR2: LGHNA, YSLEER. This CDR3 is CASSQGRAPNYGYTF. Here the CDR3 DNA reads TGCGCCAGCAGCCAAGGCAGGGCTCCTAACTATGGCTACACCTTC.

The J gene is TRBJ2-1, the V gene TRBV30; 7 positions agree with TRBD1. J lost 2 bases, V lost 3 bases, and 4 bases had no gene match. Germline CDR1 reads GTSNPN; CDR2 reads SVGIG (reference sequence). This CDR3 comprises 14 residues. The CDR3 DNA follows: TGTGCCTGGAGACGGGACAGCCCCTACAATGAGCAGTTCTTC. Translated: CAWRRDSPYNEQFF. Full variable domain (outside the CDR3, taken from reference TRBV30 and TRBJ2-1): SQTIHQWPATLVQPVGSPLSLECTVEGTSNPNLYWYRQAAGRGLQLLFYSVGIGQISSEVPQNLSASRPQDRQFILSSKKLLLSDSGFYLCAWRRDSPYNEQFFGPGTRLTVL.